One sample yielded the 9 T cell receptor beta chains listed below, sequenced in a study of cytotoxic CD8 clonotypes in ibrutinib-treated CLL (dated by TCRdb to the early 2020s). The library came from the immunoSEQ multiplex PCR assay. What TCRdb holds here is the immuneACCESS table cut down to in-frame rearrangements. Part of the clones is not present; checked against another copy, under half of the missing clones reflect an unresolved V gene, and the others are unexplained. The table for this sample lists under 30,000 clones; approximately 57% of them were counted only once. Of the sample, 5.1% falls within the top ten clones. The source material was PBMCs, sampled before ibrutinib treatment. The receptors derive from a human donor with chronic lymphocytic leukemia.

The sample holds a few counts of this clone. The V gene is TRBV20-1, the J gene TRBJ2-7, with D perhaps assigned TRBD1 or TRBD2 (5 bases each). V gave up 4 bases and J gave up 6 bases, with 10 bases separating them. In germline, CDR1 is DFQATT, CDR2 SNEGSKA (reference sequence). This CDR3 region has 11 residues. CDR3 in DNA: TGCAGTGCTACCGGGGCTTCCGAGCAGTACTTC. Translation: CSATGASEQYF.

The chain carries TRBV7-3 and TRBJ2-1; 15 nucleotides match TRBD2. This CDR3 spans 16 amino acids. J was trimmed by 10 bases and V by 4 bases; bases with no gene match: 8. In germline, CDR1 is SGHTA, CDR2 FQGTGA. The CDR3 here is CASSSPGLAGGGEQFF. DNA of the CDR3: TGTGCCAGCAGCTCACCGGGACTAGCGGGGGGAGGAGAGCAGTTCTTC.

This chain links TRBV29-1 with TRBJ1-1; D is undetermined. V was trimmed by 0 bases and J by 1 base, leaving 6 bases between them. The CDR3 loop spans 13 amino acids. CDR1 is SQVTM and CDR2 is ANQGSEA in the germline V gene. This CDR3 reads CSVEDRPNTEAFF. CDR3 nucleotide sequence: TGCAGCGTTGAAGACAGACCGAACACTGAAGCTTTCTTT.

The chain uses TRBV7-9 and TRBJ2-5; D possibly uses TRBD1 or TRBD2 (6 bases each). V was shortened by 6 bases and J by 0 bases, with 8 bases between the two germline ends. The CDR3 consists of 13 residues. Per the germline V gene, CDR1 is SEHNR and CDR2 is FQNEAQ (reference sequence). CDR3 sequence: CASRGGNQETQYF. DNA of the CDR3: TGTGCCAGCAGAGGGGGGAACCAAGAGACCCAGTACTTC.

This clone showed up just once. A far larger clone is one nucleotide away, so this likely arose from a read error. Other DNA sequences from this sample encode an identical CDR3 as well. The chain combines TRBV14 with TRBJ2-6; the D gene is possibly TRBD2 (7 bases). In germline, CDR1 is SGHDN, CDR2 FVKESK. CDR3 length equals 16 residues. CDR3 nucleotides: TGTGCCAGCAGCCGCCGGGGGGCCTCTGGGGCCAACGTCCTGACTTTT. It is translated as CASSRRGASGANVLTF.

This chain uses TRBV5-1 with TRBJ2-5; 8 bases fit TRBD1. The CDR3 is made up of 15 amino acids. V shed 7 bases, J shed 2 bases, and the junction held 10 bases outside the gene matches. Germline CDR1 is SGHRS and CDR2 is YFSETQ. Here the CDR3 DNA reads TGCGCCAGCGCGAAACGGGACAGGTTTCAAGAGACCCAGTACTTC. Protein product: CASAKRDRFQETQYF.

V gene TRBV10-3 combines with J gene TRBJ1-2; a possible D gene is TRBD1 (5 bases). CDR1 is ENHRY, CDR2 SYGVKD, per germline. The CDR3 covers 15 residues. Trimming removed 0 bases at V and 4 bases at J, with 12 bases between. CDR3 protein: CAISESGGYGYGYTF. The CDR3 DNA sequence: TGTGCCATCAGTGAGTCGGGGGGGTACGGCTATGGCTACACCTTC.

This clone has a single count. The V gene is TRBV2, the J gene TRBJ2-7; a possible D gene is TRBD2 (6 bases). Germline V gene lookup returns CDR1 SNHLY and CDR2 FYNNEI. With 6 bases removed from V and 4 bases from J, the gap between germline ends came to 16 bases. The CDR3 runs 14 residues. CDR3 sequence: CASREGAAAYEQYF. The CDR3 nucleotides are TGTGCCAGCAGGGAGGGAGCAGCCGCGTACGAGCAGTACTTC.

This chain links TRBV6-1 with TRBJ1-2; no firm D call. Between the trimmed V and J ends, which lost 6 bases and 4 bases, there was a span of 12 bases. Germline CDR1 is MNHNS and CDR2 is SASEGT. This CDR3 has 13 residues. The CDR3 DNA follows: TGTGCCAGCAGAAAACAGTCCACCTATGGCTACACCTTC. Residues: CASRKQSTYGYTF.